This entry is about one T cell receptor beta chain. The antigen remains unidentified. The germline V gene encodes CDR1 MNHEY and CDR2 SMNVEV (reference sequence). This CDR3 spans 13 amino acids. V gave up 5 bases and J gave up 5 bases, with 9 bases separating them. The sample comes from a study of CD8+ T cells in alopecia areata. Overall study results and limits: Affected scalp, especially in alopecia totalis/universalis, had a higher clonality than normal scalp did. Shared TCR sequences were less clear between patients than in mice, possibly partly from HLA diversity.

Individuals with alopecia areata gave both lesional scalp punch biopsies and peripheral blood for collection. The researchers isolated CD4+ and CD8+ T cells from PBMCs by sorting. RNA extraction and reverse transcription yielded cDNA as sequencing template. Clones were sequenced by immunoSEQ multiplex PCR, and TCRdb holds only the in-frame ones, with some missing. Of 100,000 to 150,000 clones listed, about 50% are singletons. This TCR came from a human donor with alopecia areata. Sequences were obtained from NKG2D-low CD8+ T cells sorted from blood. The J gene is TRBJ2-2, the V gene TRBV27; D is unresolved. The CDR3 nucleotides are TGTGCCAGCAGTCCCTCTGGGACCGGGGAGCTGTTTTTT. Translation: CASSPSGTGELFF.